This TCR beta chain came from a study of cytomegalovirus exposure and HLA in healthy donors. J was trimmed by 8 bases and V by 5 bases; bases with no gene match: 18. Germline V gene sequence: CDR1 SGHVS, CDR2 FNYEAQ. This CDR3 contains 17 residues. Of note for this clone: The antigen is not known.

Study conclusions and caveats: CMV serostatus stood as the only immune exposure information on hand. In a later analysis, approximately 15,000 TCR beta sequences were associated with HLA alleles at 0.05 false discovery rate.

A multiplex PCR was run with 60 Vbeta primers and 13 Jbeta primers. The table came from immunoSEQ multiplex PCR; TCRdb's copy has only in-frame clones and leaves some out. The sample has around 200,000 clones; roughly 79% are singletons. Material: PBMCs. This chain connects TRBV7-6 to TRBJ2-1; TRBD2 agrees at 7 bases. The TCR sequence derives from a man aged 25-45 years in good health and CMV-seronegative. The CDR3 DNA reads TGTGCCAGCAGCGAGATGGGGAGCGGGGATATATTCGATGAGCAGTTCTTC. Protein: CASSEMGSGDIFDEQFF.